Below are 10 T cell receptor beta chains sequenced from a single sample in a study of CD8 T cells in ankylosing spondylitis (dated by TCRdb to about 2017). These receptors have no known antigen. The research as a whole found: Blood from ankylosing spondylitis patients appeared to be characterized by a TCR beta motif composed of about eight highly homologous amino acid variants.

Libraries were made using 5' RACE. The sequencer was an Illumina HiSeq 2500. The public reads were quality trimmed at Q25 with fastp and then assembled into clones with MiXCR by TCRdb, keeping productive beta chains. Every CDR3 protein is listed once, alongside the most common genes and DNA of its rows. This sample holds more than 600,000 distinct CDR3 sequences; under 20% were observed only once. The leading ten clones occupy 15% to 20% of the sample. Sequenced sample: blood, either unsorted or a sorted T cell fraction (not recorded which). The receptors were sampled from a male donor with ankylosing spondylitis.

This clonotype was seen at least ten times. The chain employs TRBV27 and TRBJ2-2; TRBD2 aligns across 7 bases. CDR1 and CDR2 (germline): MNHEY, SMNVEV (reference sequence). The length of the CDR3 is 14 residues. With V trimmed by 8 bases and J by 3 bases, 6 bases remained unmatched. For the CDR3, the DNA is TGTGCCAGCCGCGGACTAGGGGACACCGGGGAGCTGTTTTTT. Residues: CASRGLGDTGELFF.

J is TRBJ2-1 and V is TRBV6-1; 11 bases agree with TRBD2. The CDR3 sequence is 16 residues long. Germline trimming cut 5 bases from V and 2 bases from J; bases unmatched to any gene: 5. Germline CDR1 reads MNHNS; CDR2 reads SASEGT. The CDR3 bases are TGTGCCAGCAGTATTGGACTAGCGGGCACCTACAATGAGCAGTTCTTC. This sequence encodes CASSIGLAGTYNEQFF.

The rearrangement links TRBV6-1 to TRBJ2-6, with D perhaps matching TRBD1 (5 bases). The V gene's germline CDR1 is MNHNS and CDR2 SASEGT. V was shortened by 11 bases and J by 0 bases, with 17 bases between the two germline ends. The CDR3 is 16 amino acids. CDR3 residues: CAARLGLFSGANVLTF. In DNA, the CDR3 is TGTGCCGCCCGACTGGGGCTATTCTCTGGGGCCAACGTCCTGACTTTC.

The chain employs TRBV29-1 and TRBJ2-2; weak D call: TRBD2 (6 bases). Germline V gene sequence: CDR1 SQVTM, CDR2 ANQGSEA. The CDR3 consists of 14 residues. Trimming pared 4 bases from V and 5 bases from J, leaving 14 bases between. CDR3 nucleotides: TGCAGCGTTGGAACTGGTGCGGGGACCGGGGAGCTGTTTTTT. It yields the protein CSVGTGAGTGELFF.

V is TRBV12-3 or TRBV12-4 and J is TRBJ2-2; 12 bases are shared with TRBD2. CDR3 length: 16 amino acids. Trimming removed 2 bases from V and 5 bases from J; junction bases left unmatched: 3. Here the CDR3 DNA reads TGTGCCAGCAGTTTACTAGCGGGAGGGATGACCGGGGAGCTGTTTTTT. Translation gives CASSLLAGGMTGELFF.

The chain links TRBV7-3 to TRBJ2-1; no definite D call. The ends were cut back, 1 base at V and 2 bases at J, with 9 bases in the middle. The CDR3 sequence is 15 residues long. The V gene's germline CDR1 is SGHTA and CDR2 FQGTGA. Here the CDR3 reads CASSLKGSTYNEQFF. The CDR3 region has the DNA TGTGCCAGCAGCTTAAAGGGCTCAACCTACAATGAGCAGTTCTTC.

V is TRBV2 and J is TRBJ2-7; D assignment may be TRBD1 or TRBD2 (5 bases each). Germline values: CDR1 SNHLY, CDR2 FYNNEI. There are 17 residues in the CDR3. V was clipped by 2 bases and J by 3 bases, with 20 bases between them. The CDR3 sequence: CASSERLRDQISYEQYF. CDR3 sequence (DNA): TGTGCCAGCAGTGAACGCCTCCGGGACCAAATAAGCTACGAGCAGTACTTC. The full variable domain, completed using reference TRBV2 and TRBJ2-7, is EPEVTQTPSHQVTQMGQEVILRCVPISNHLYFYWYRQILGQKVEFLVSFYNNEISEKSEIFDDQFSVERPDGSNFTLKIRSTKLEDSAMYFCASSERLRDQISYEQYFGPGTRLTVT.

The chain employs TRBV3-1 and TRBJ2-3; possible D gene TRBD1, 6 bases. CDR1 LGHDT and CDR2 YNNKEL come from the germline V gene (reference sequence). The CDR3 runs 20 residues. V was cut by 1 base and J by 2 bases, with 25 bases left in between. CDR3 in DNA: TGTGCCAGCAGCCAAGTCTCCCTGGAGTACAGGGAATATGACACAGATACGCAGTATTTT. Protein sequence: CASSQVSLEYREYDTDTQYF.

The chain carries TRBV4-3 and TRBJ2-7, with D tentatively TRBD1 or TRBD2 (5 bases each). V shed 4 bases and J shed 2 bases, with 18 bases lying between them. Germline lookup yields CDR1 LGHNA and CDR2 YSLEER. The CDR3 runs to 16 residues. The CDR3 region is CASSPDRGFGTYEQYF. The DNA for the CDR3 is TGCGCCAGCAGCCCCGACCGGGGCTTCGGAACCTACGAGCAGTACTTC.

The chain couples TRBV29-1 to TRBJ2-1; 14 bases map to TRBD2. Germline-derived CDR1 and CDR2 are SQVTM and ANQGSEA. The CDR3 sequence is 15 residues long. V lost 8 bases to trimming and J lost 9 bases; unmatched junction nucleotides: 12. The CDR3 DNA sequence: TGCAGCACTCTTTGGACTAGCGGGGGGCGGGGTGAGCAGTTCTTC. It translates to CSTLWTSGGRGEQFF.